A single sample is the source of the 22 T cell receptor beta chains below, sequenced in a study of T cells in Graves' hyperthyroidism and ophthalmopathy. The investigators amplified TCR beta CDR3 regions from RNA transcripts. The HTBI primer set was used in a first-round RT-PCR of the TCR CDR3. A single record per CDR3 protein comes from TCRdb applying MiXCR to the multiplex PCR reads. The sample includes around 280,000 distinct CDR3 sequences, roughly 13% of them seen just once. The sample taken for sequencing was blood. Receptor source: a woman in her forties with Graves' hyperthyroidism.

CDR3 bases: TGCAGCGTTGTGGTCTTGGGCACCTACGAGCAGTACTTC. Translation: CSVVVLGTYEQYF. V usage is TRBV29-1 and J usage is TRBJ2-7; D unresolved. The germline gives CDR1 SQVTM, CDR2 ANQGSEA. Trimming stripped 4 bases from V and 2 bases from J, with 12 bases between. The CDR3 length is 13 residues.

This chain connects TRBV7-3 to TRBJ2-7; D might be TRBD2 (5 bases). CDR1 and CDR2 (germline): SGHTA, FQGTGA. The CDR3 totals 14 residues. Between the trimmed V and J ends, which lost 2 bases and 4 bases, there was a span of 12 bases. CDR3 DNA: TGTGCCAGCAGCTTAGGTGGGAGAGAGTACGAGCAGTACTTC. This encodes CASSLGGREYEQYF.

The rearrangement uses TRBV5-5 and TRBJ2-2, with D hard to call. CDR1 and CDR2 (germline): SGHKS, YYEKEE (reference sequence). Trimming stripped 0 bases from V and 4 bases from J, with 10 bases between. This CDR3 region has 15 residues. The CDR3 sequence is CASSLDSWGTGELFF. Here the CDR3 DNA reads TGTGCCAGCAGCTTGGATTCGTGGGGCACCGGGGAGCTGTTTTTT. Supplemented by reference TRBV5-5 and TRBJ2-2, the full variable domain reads DAGVTQSPTHLIKTRGQQVTLRCSPISGHKSVSWYQQVLGQGPQFIFQYYEKEERGRGNFPDRFSARQFPNYSSELNVNALLLGDSALYLCASSLDSWGTGELFFGEGSRLTVL.

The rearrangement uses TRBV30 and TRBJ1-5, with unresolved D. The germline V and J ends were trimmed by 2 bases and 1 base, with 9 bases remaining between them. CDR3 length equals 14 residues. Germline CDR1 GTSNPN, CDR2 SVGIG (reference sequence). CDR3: CAWSQGMSNQPQHF. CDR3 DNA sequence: TGTGCCTGGAGTCAAGGCATGAGCAATCAGCCCCAGCATTTT.

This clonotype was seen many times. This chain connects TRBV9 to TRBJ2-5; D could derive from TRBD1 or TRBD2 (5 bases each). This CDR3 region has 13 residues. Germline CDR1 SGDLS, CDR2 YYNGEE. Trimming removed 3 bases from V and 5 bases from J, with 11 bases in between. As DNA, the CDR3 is TGTGCCAGCAGCGGAGGGGTGAGGGAGACCCAGTACTTC. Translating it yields CASSGGVRETQYF.

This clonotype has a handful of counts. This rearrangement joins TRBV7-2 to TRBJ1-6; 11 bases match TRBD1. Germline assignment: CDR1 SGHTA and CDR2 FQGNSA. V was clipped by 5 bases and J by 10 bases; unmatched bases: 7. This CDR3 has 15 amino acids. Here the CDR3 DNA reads TGTGCCAGCAGCCCTGGGACAGGGGGGGTGTCACCCCTCCACTTT. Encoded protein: CASSPGTGGVSPLHF.

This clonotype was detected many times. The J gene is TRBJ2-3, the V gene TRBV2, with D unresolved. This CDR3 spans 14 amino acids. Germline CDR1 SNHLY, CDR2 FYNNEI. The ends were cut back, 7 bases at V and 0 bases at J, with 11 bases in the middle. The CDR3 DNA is TGTGCCAGCATGAATCCAACTAGCACAGATACGCAGTATTTT. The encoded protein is CASMNPTSTDTQYF.

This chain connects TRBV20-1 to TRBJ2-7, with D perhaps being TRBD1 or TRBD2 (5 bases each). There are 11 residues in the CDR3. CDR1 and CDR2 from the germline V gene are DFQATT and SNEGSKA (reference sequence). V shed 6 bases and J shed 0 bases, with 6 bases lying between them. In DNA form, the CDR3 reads TGCAGTGCGGGGGACTCCTACGAGCAGTACTTC. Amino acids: CSAGDSYEQYF.

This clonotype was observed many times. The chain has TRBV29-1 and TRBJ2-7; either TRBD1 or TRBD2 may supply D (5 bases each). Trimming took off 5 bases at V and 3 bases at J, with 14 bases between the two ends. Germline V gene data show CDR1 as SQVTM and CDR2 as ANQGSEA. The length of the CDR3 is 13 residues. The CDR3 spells CSVTGTGFYEQYF. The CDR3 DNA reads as TGCAGCGTTACTGGGACGGGATTCTACGAGCAGTACTTC.

The CDR3 DNA reads TGTGCCAGCAGCCGGGTTGTAGCGGGATTAGGAGAGACCCAGTACTTC. Translating gives CASSRVVAGLGETQYF. This chain uses TRBV5-5 with TRBJ2-5; 8 nucleotides match TRBD2. J gave up 4 bases and V 4 bases, and 12 bases lay outside the gene matches. From germline, CDR1 is SGHKS and CDR2 YYEKEE (reference sequence). The CDR3 is 16 residues long.

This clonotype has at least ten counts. The CDR3 coding sequence is TGTGCCAGCAGTTACTTCCCCTCCTACGAGCAGTACTTC. Translated: CASSYFPSYEQYF. This chain links TRBV27 with TRBJ2-7; no clear D. This CDR3 is built from 13 residues. V lost 4 bases, J lost 0 bases, and 7 bases lay in between. The germline V gene has CDR1 MNHEY and CDR2 SMNVEV (reference sequence).

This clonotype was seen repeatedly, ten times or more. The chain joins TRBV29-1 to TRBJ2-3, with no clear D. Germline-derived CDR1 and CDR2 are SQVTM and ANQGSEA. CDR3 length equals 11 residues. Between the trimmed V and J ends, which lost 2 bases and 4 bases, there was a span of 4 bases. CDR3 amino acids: CSVEQSDTQYF. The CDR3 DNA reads TGCAGCGTTGAACAGTCAGATACGCAGTATTTT.

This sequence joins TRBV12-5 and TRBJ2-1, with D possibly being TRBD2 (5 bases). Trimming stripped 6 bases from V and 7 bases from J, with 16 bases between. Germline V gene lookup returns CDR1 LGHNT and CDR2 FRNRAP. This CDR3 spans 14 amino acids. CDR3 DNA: TGTGCTAGTGGGGAGGATCGGGGAAAGAATGAGCAGTTCTTC. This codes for CASGEDRGKNEQFF.

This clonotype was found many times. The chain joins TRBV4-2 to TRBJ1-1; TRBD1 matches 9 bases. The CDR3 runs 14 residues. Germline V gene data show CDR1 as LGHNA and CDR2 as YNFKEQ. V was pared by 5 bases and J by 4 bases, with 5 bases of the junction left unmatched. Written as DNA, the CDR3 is TGTGCCAGCAGCTCGACAGGGGGACCCACTGAAGCTTTCTTT. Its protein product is CASSSTGGPTEAFF.

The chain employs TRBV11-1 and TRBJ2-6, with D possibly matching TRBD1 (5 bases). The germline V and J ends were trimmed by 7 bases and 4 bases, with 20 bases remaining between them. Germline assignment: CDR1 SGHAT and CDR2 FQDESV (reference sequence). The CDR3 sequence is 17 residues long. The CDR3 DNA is TGTGCCAGCACCCGAGGTAACAGGTCCCCCGGGGCCAACGTCCTGACTTTC. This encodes CASTRGNRSPGANVLTF.

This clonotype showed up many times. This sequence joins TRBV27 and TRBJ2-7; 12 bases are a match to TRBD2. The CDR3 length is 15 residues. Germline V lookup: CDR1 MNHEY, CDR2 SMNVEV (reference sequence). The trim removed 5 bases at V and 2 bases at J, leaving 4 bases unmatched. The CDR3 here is CASSRLAGVAYEQYF. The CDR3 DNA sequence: TGTGCCAGCAGTAGACTAGCGGGAGTTGCCTACGAGCAGTACTTC.

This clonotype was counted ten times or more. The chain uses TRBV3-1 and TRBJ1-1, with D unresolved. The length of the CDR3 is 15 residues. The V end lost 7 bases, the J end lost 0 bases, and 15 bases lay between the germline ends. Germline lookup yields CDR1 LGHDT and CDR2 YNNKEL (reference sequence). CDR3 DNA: TGTGCCAGCACCCTCCAAGGAAGCTTGAACACTGAAGCTTTCTTT. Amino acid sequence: CASTLQGSLNTEAFF.

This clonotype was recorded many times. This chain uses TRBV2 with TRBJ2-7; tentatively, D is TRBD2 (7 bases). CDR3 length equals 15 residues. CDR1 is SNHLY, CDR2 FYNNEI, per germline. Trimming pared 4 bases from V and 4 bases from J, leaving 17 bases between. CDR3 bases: TGTGCCAGCAGTGGTATCGAGCGGGACAAGTACGAGCAGTACTTC. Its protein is CASSGIERDKYEQYF.

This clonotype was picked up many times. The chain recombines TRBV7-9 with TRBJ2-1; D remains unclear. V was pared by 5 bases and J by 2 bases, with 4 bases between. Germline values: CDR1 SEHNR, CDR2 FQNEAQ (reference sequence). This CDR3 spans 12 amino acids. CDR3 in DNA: TGTGCCAGCAGCCTTGCCTACAATGAGCAGTTCTTC. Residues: CASSLAYNEQFF. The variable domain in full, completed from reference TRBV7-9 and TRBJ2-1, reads DTGVSQNPRHKITKRGQNVTFRCDPISEHNRLYWYRQTLGQGPEFLTYFQNEAQLEKSRLLSDRFSAERPKGSFSTLEIQRTEQGDSAMYLCASSLAYNEQFFGPGTRLTVL.

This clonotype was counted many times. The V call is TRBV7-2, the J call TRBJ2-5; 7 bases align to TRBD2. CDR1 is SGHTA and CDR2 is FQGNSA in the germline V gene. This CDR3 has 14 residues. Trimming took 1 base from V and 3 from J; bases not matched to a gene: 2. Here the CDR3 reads CASSLGLAEETQYF. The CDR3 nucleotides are TGTGCCAGCAGCTTAGGCCTAGCGGAAGAGACCCAGTACTTC.

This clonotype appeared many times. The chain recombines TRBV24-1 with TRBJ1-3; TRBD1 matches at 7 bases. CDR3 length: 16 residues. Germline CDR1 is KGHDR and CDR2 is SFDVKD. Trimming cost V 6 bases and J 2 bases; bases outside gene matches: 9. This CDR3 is CATSPNPGTAGNTIYF. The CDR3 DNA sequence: TGTGCCACCAGTCCCAACCCCGGGACAGCTGGAAACACCATATATTTT.

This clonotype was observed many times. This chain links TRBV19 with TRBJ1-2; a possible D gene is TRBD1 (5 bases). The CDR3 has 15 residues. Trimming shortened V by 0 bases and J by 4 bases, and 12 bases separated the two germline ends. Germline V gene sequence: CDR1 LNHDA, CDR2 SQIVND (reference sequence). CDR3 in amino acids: CASSIDRQTTYGYTF. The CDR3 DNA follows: TGTGCCAGTAGTATAGATCGACAGACCACCTATGGCTACACCTTC.